These 3 T cell receptor beta chains originate from one sample sequenced in a study of response to subunit inactivated influenza vaccine. TCRdb processed the RT-PCR reads anew with MiXCR; each CDR3 protein has one entry. The sample holds about 520,000 distinct CDR3 sequences, roughly 25% seen once. The specimen comprised CD4+ T cells sorted from PBMCs, sampled roughly 5 days after vaccination. These receptors were taken from a man between 50 and 59 years old who received an inactivated influenza vaccine.

This clonotype was detected many times. For the CDR3, the DNA is TGCAGCGCTGCCGGGGAAGAGACCCAGTACTTC. As protein: CSAAGEETQYF. The rearrangement uses TRBV29-1 and TRBJ2-5, with D possibly TRBD2 on 5 matching bases. Germline V lookup: CDR1 SQVTM, CDR2 ANQGSEA. This CDR3 region has 11 residues. Between the trimmed V and J ends, which lost 7 bases and 3 bases, there was a span of 9 bases.

The gene calls are TRBV20-1 and TRBJ2-3; D is possibly TRBD1 or TRBD2 (5 bases each). Germline CDR1 reads DFQATT; CDR2 reads SNEGSKA (reference sequence). The CDR3 is 13 amino acids. Trimming took 5 bases from V and 0 from J, leaving 9 bases between them. This chain's CDR3 is CSALGDSTDTQYF. The CDR3, as DNA: TGCAGTGCTTTGGGGGATAGCACAGATACGCAGTATTTT.

The table lists this clonotype with a few counts. The J gene is TRBJ1-1, the V gene TRBV20-1, with D hard to call. V lost 5 bases to trimming and J lost 1 base, with 8 bases between them. Germline values: CDR1 DFQATT, CDR2 SNEGSKA (reference sequence). The CDR3 covers 12 residues. The CDR3 DNA follows: TGCAGTGCTTTACGGGAGAACACTGAAGCTTTCTTT. Translation gives CSALRENTEAFF.